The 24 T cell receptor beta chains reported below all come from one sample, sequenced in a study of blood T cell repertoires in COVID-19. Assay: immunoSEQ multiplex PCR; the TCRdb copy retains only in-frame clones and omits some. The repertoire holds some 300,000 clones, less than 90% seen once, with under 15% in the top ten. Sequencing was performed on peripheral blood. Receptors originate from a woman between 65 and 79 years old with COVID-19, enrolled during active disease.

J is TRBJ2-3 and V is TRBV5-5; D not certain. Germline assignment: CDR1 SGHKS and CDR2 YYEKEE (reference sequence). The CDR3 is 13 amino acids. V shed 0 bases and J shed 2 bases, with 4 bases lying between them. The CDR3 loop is CASSLDFTDTQYF. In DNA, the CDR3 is TGTGCCAGCAGCTTGGACTTCACAGATACGCAGTATTTT.

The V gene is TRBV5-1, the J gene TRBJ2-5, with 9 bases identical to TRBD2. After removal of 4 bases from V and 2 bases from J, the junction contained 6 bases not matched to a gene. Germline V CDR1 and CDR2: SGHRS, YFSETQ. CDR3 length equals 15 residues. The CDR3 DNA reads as TGCGCCAGCAGCCTCGTAGCGGGGGATCAAGAGACCCAGTACTTC. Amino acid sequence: CASSLVAGDQETQYF.

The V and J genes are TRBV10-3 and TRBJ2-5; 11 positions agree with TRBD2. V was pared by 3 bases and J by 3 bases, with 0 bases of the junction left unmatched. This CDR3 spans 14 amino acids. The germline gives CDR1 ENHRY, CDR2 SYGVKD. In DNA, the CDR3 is TGTGCCATCAGTGATAGCGGGGGGGAAGAGACCCAGTACTTC. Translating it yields CAISDSGGEETQYF.

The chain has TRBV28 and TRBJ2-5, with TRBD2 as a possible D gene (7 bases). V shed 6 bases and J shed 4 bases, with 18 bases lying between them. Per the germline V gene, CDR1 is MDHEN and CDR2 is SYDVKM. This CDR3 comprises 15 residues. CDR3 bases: TGTGCCAGCAGAAAGGGGGGGCGAATGGGAGAGACCCAGTACTTC. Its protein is CASRKGGRMGETQYF.

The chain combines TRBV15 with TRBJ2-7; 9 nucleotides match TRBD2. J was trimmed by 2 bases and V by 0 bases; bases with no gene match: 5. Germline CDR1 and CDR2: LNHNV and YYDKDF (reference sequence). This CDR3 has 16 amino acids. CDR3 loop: CATSREGGGAAYEQYF. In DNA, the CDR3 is TGTGCCACCAGCAGAGAGGGCGGGGGGGCCGCCTACGAGCAGTACTTC.

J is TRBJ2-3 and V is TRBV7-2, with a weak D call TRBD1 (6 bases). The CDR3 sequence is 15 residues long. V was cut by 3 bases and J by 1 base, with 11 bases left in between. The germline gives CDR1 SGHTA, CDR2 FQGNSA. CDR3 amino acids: CASSFRGDGTDTQYF. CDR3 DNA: TGTGCCAGCAGCTTCAGGGGAGACGGCACAGATACGCAGTATTTT.

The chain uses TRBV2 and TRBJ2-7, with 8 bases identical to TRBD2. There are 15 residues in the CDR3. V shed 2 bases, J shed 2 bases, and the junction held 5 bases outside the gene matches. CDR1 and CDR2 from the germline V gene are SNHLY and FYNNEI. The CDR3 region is CASSEQLAVPYEQYF. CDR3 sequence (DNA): TGTGCCAGCAGTGAACAACTAGCGGTTCCCTACGAGCAGTACTTC.

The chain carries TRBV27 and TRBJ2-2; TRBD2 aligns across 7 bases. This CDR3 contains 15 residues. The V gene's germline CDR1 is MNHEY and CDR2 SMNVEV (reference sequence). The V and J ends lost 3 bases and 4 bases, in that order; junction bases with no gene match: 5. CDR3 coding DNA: TGTGCCAGCAGTTTGTTGGGGGGGTTCACCGGGGAGCTGTTTTTT. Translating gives CASSLLGGFTGELFF.

The CDR3 nucleotides are TGTGCCAGCAGCCAAAATTTCCGGGTTTGGGTCTTAAACTATGGCTACACCTTC. This sequence encodes CASSQNFRVWVLNYGYTF. The chain links TRBV3-1 (or the pseudogene TRBV3-2) to TRBJ1-2; D gene uncertain. V gave up 2 bases and J gave up 2 bases, with 21 bases separating them. The germline gives CDR1 LGHDT, CDR2 YNNKEL (reference sequence). This CDR3 is built from 18 residues.

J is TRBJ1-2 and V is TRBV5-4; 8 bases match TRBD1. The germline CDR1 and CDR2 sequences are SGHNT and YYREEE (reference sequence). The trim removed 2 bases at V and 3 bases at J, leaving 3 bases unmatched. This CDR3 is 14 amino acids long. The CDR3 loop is CASSFGQGDYGYTF. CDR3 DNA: TGTGCCAGCAGCTTTGGACAGGGTGACTATGGCTACACCTTC.

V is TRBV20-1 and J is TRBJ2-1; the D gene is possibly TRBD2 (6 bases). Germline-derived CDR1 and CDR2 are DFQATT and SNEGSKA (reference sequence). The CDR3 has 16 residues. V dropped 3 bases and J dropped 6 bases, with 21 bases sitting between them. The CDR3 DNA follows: TGCAGTGCTAGTTTGGCGGGGACCTCGATCCTCAATGAGCAGTTCTTC. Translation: CSASLAGTSILNEQFF.

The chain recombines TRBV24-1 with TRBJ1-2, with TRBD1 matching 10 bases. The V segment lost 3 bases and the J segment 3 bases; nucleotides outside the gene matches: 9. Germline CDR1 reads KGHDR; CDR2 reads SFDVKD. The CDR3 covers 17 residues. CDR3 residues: CATSDPAGQGKDYGYTF. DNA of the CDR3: TGTGCCACCAGTGATCCGGCGGGACAGGGGAAAGACTATGGCTACACCTTC.

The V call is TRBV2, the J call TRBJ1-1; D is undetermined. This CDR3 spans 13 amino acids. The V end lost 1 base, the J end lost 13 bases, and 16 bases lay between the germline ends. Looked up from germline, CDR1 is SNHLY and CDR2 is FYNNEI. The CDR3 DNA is TGTGCCAGCAGTGAAGGGGCCATTCCCCATAGTTTCTTT. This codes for CASSEGAIPHSFF.

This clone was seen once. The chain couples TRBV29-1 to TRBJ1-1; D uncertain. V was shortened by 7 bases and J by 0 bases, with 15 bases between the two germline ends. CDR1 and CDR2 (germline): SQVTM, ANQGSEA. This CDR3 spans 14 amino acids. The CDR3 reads CSEKAGAMNTEAFF. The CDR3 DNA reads TGCAGCGAAAAGGCGGGAGCCATGAACACTGAAGCTTTCTTT.

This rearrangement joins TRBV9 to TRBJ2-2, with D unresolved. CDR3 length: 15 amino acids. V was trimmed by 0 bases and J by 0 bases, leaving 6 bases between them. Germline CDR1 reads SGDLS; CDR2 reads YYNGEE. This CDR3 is CASSVGGTNTGELFF. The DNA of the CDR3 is TGTGCCAGCAGCGTAGGCGGCACGAACACCGGGGAGCTGTTTTTT.

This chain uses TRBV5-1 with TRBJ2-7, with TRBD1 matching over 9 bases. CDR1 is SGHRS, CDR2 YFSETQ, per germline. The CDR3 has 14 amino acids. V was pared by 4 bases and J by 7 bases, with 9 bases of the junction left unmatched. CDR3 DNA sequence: TGCGCCAGCAGCCTTGGACAGGGGACGGGGGAGCAGTACTTC. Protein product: CASSLGQGTGEQYF.

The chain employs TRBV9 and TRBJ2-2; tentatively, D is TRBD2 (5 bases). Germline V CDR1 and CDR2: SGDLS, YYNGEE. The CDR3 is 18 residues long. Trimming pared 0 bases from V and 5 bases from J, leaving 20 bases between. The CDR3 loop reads CASSVALVGGVRTGELFF. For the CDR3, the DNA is TGTGCCAGCAGCGTAGCTTTAGTCGGAGGAGTAAGGACCGGGGAGCTGTTTTTT.

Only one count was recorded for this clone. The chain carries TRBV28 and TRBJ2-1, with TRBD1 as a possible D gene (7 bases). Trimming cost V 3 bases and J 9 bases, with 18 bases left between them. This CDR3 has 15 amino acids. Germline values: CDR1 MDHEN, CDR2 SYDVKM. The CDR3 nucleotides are TGTGCCAGCAGTTTCGCCAGGGGGGTAGCTAGTGAGCAGTTCTTC. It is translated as CASSFARGVASEQFF.

The CDR3 sequence: CASSERISYNEQFF. The CDR3 DNA follows: TGTGCCAGCAGCGAGCGGATTTCCTACAATGAGCAGTTCTTC. The genes are TRBV27 and TRBJ2-1; the D gene is possibly TRBD2 (5 bases). Germline V gene data show CDR1 as MNHEY and CDR2 as SMNVEV (reference sequence). With 6 bases removed from V and 1 base from J, the gap between germline ends came to 10 bases. The CDR3 has 14 amino acids.

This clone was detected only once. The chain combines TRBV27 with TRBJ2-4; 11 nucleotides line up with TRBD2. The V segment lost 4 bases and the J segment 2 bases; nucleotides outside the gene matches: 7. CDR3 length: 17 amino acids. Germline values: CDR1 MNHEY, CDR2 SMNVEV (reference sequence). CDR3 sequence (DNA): TGTGCCAGCAGTTCCCCGATAGCGGGGGGGCCCAAAAACATTCAGTACTTC. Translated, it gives CASSSPIAGGPKNIQYF.

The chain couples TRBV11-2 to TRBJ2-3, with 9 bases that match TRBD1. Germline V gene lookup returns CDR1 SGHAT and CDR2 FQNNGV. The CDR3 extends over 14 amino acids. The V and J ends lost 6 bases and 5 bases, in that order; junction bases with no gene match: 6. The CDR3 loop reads CASSHRGQGDTQYF. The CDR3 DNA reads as TGTGCCAGCAGTCACAGGGGGCAAGGAGATACGCAGTATTTT.

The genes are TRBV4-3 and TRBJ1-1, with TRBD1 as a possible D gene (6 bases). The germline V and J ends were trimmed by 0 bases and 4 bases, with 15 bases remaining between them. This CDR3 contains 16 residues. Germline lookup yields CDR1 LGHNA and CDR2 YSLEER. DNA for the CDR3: TGCGCCAGCAGCCAAGATAGGGGGGCGGGAGGCACTGAAGCTTTCTTT. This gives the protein CASSQDRGAGGTEAFF.

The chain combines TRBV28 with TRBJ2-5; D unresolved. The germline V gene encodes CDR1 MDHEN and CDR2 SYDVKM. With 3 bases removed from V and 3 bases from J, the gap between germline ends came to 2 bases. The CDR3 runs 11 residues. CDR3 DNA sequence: TGTGCCAGCAGTTTCAAAGAGACCCAGTACTTC. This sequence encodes CASSFKETQYF.

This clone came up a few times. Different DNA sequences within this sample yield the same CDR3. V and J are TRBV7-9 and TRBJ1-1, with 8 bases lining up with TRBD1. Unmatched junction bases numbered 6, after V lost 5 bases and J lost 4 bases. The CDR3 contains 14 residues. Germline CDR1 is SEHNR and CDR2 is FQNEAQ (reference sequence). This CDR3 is CASSLAGGGTEAFF. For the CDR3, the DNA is TGTGCCAGCAGCCTCGCAGGGGGCGGCACTGAAGCTTTCTTT.